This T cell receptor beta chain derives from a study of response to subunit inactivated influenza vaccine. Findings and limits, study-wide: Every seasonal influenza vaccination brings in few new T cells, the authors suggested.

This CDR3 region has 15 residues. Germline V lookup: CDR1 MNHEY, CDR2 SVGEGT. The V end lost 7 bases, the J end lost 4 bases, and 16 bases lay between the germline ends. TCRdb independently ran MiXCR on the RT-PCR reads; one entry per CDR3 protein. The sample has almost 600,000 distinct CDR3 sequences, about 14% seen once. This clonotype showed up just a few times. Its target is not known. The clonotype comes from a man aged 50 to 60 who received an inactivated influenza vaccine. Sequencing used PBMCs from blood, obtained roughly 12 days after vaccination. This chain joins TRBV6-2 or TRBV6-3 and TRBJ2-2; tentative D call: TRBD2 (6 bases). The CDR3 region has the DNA TGTGCCAGCACCTGGCTGCGGGGATCCACCGGGGAGCTGTTTTTT. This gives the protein CASTWLRGSTGELFF.